The 12 T cell receptor beta chains reported below all come from one sample, sequenced in a study of blood T cells in healthy people across ages. Sample-barcoded 5' priming and a J-beta primer mix drove a second PCR of 7 to 11 cycles. TCRdb used MiXCR to reprocess the 5' RACE reads, holding one entry per CDR3 protein. The repertoire has about 1.6 million distinct CDR3 sequences, almost 35% of them found once; the top ten carry about 10%. The sample consisted of blood. Receptor source: a woman in her 30s in good health.

To note about this clonotype: The CDR3 ends on some other residue instead of the conserved phenylalanine or tryptophan, so this is likely a read error. The chain combines TRBV20-1 with TRBJ2-7, with 10 bases matching TRBD1. The CDR3 totals 13 residues. CDR1 DFQATT and CDR2 SNEGSKA come from the germline V gene (reference sequence). The J segment lost 7 bases and the V segment lost 1 base, leaving 4 bases of the junction unmatched. The CDR3 nucleotides read TGCAGTGCTAGAGTCTGGACAGGGGGTGAGCAGTACTGC. Translated: CSARVWTGGEQYC.

The chain carries TRBV12-3 or TRBV12-4 and TRBJ2-1; possible D gene TRBD2, 7 bases. Trimming left V 8 bases short and J 10 bases short, with 21 bases between. CDR3 length: 14 residues. The CDR3 bases are TGTGCCAGCGGGCGGGGGCCCCCTTGGTTGGAGCAGTTCTTC. Translating gives CASGRGPPWLEQFF.

This chain connects TRBV20-1 to TRBJ2-3, with D possibly TRBD1 on 5 matching bases. Germline V gene data show CDR1 as DFQATT and CDR2 as SNEGSKA (reference sequence). The V end lost 3 bases, the J end lost 0 bases, and 13 bases lay between the germline ends. This CDR3 contains 15 residues. CDR3 sequence reads: CSARDLGPSTDTQYF. CDR3 sequence (DNA): TGCAGTGCTAGGGACCTGGGGCCTAGCACAGATACGCAGTATTTT.

The CDR3 bases are TGTGCCAGCCGGGGGGACAGGGGTGCCAATCAGCCCCAGCATTTT. Translation: CASRGDRGANQPQHF. V gene TRBV6-1 combines with J gene TRBJ1-5; 10 bases agree with TRBD1. The CDR3 spans 15 residues. The germline V gene encodes CDR1 MNHNS and CDR2 SASEGT. V trimming: 8 bases; J trimming: 3 bases; junction bases outside the gene matches: 7.

As DNA, the CDR3 is TGCAGCGTTGGGGTCGGGACAGGGGCCAACGTCCTGACTTTC. This encodes CSVGVGTGANVLTF. V gene TRBV29-1 combines with J gene TRBJ2-6; maybe TRBD1 (6 bases). V was trimmed by 4 bases and J by 4 bases, leaving 11 bases between them. Germline loops: CDR1 SQVTM, CDR2 ANQGSEA. This CDR3 is built from 14 residues.

The chain combines TRBV6-1 with TRBJ2-1, with 14 nucleotides matching TRBD2. This CDR3 region has 19 residues. Germline assignment: CDR1 MNHNS and CDR2 SASEGT. Trimming removed 6 bases from V and 7 bases from J; junction bases left unmatched: 17. Here the CDR3 DNA reads TGTGCCAGCAGCAACCGGGCCCTGGGACTAGCGGGAGAGGGTAATGAGCAGTTCTTC. It codes for CASSNRALGLAGEGNEQFF.

Details on this clonotype: A much larger clone is a single base away; this may be a read error. The J gene is TRBJ1-2, the V gene TRBV14; 10 bases match TRBD1. The germline gives CDR1 SGHDN, CDR2 FVKESK. This CDR3 comprises 15 residues. In nucleotides, the CDR3 is TGTGTCAGCAGCCAAGGGGACAGGGGTGCCTATGGCTACACCTTC. Amino acids: CVSSQGDRGAYGYTF.

The sample holds one count of this clonotype. Germline is not matched at one junction end, which may reflect a read error. DNA for the CDR3: TGTGCCAGCACTTTAAAGTGGGAGGGCGGCGGGGAGCTGTTTTTT. Residues: CASTLKWEGGGELFF. The chain uses TRBV12-3 or TRBV12-4 and TRBJ2-2; 7 nucleotides align to TRBD2. The CDR3 runs 15 residues.

V usage is TRBV7-9 and J usage is TRBJ1-4, with D possibly TRBD1 on 5 matching bases. Germline V gives CDR1 SEHNR, CDR2 FQNEAQ (reference sequence). V lost 5 bases and J 3 bases, leaving 13 bases between the germline ends. This CDR3 is built from 15 residues. CDR3 sequence (DNA): TGTGCCAGCAGCCGGATGGACACTCCTAATGAAAAACTGTTTTTT. It translates to CASSRMDTPNEKLFF.

This clonotype has only a few counts. V usage is TRBV7-9 and J usage is TRBJ1-2; the match to TRBD1 covers 8 bases. CDR3 size: 13 residues. Germline-derived CDR1 and CDR2 are SEHNR and FQNEAQ (reference sequence). V lost 7 bases, J lost 4 bases, and 5 bases stayed unmatched. DNA for the CDR3: TGTGCCAGCACAGCAACAGGGGGCTATGGCTACACCTTC. This encodes CASTATGGYGYTF.

The rearrangement links TRBV5-1 to TRBJ2-7, with D tentatively TRBD1 (5 bases). The germline CDR1 and CDR2 sequences are SGHRS and YFSETQ. The CDR3 is 14 residues long. Trimming stripped 4 bases from V and 6 bases from J, with 17 bases between. This CDR3 reads CASSLTVLLGEQYF. CDR3 nucleotides: TGCGCCAGCAGCCTGACAGTTTTGCTAGGCGAGCAGTACTTC.

J is TRBJ2-7 and V is TRBV3-1; D remains ambiguous. The J call is in doubt because the DNA end fits TRBJ2-5 better. Germline V CDR1 and CDR2: LGHDT, YNNKEL (reference sequence). This CDR3 is built from 14 residues. CDR3 in DNA: TGTGCCAGCAGCGGAAGTTTCCAGGAAGAGACCCAGTACTTC. Translating gives CASSGSFQEETQYF.